Below, 14 T cell receptor beta chains from the same sample are listed, as sequenced in a study of response to subunit inactivated influenza vaccine. Using its own MiXCR run on the RT-PCR reads, TCRdb lists one record per CDR3 protein. The sample includes about 520,000 distinct CDR3 sequences, roughly 23% of them seen just once. The sample was CD4+ T cells sorted from PBMCs, taken around 5 days after vaccination. Receptors originate from a man aged 45-60 years who received an inactivated influenza vaccine.

This clonotype was seen more than once but under ten times. Written as DNA, the CDR3 is TGCGCCACCGCGACAGAGACCTACAATGAGCAGTTCTTC. It encodes CATATETYNEQFF. The chain is built from TRBV5-1 and TRBJ2-1; D might be TRBD1 (5 bases). The V gene's germline CDR1 is SGHRS and CDR2 YFSETQ. The CDR3 spans 13 residues. The V end was cut by 9 bases, the J end by 2 bases, with 12 bases between.

This clonotype occurred a few times. This chain joins TRBV6-2 or TRBV6-3 and TRBJ1-1; unclear D gene. The germline V and J ends were trimmed by 5 bases and 3 bases, with 7 bases remaining between them. CDR3 length equals 12 residues. Germline CDR1 is MNHEY and CDR2 is SVGEGT. CDR3 region: CASSDTDTEAFF. In nucleotides, the CDR3 is TGTGCCAGCAGTGACACAGACACTGAAGCTTTCTTT.

This clonotype came up a few times. The chain links TRBV20-1 to TRBJ2-1, with D perhaps matching TRBD2 (5 bases). Germline V CDR1 and CDR2: DFQATT, SNEGSKA (reference sequence). V was pared by 6 bases and J by 4 bases, with 13 bases between. The CDR3 extends over 13 amino acids. The CDR3 DNA reads as TGCAGTGCCCGAAGGACGGGGTACAATGAGCAGTTCTTC. Translating gives CSARRTGYNEQFF.

This clonotype was found a few times. The J gene is TRBJ1-1, the V gene TRBV7-2; maybe TRBD1 (6 bases). The V end was cut by 5 bases, the J end by 4 bases, with 11 bases between. Germline V CDR1 and CDR2: SGHTA, FQGNSA. There are 13 residues in the CDR3. This chain's CDR3 is CASSTGWGTEAFF. The DNA of the CDR3 is TGTGCCAGCAGCACAGGGTGGGGCACTGAAGCTTTCTTT. Full variable domain (missing parts from reference TRBV7-2 and TRBJ1-1): GAGVSQSPSNKVTEKGKDVELRCDPISGHTALYWYRQSLGQGLEFLIYFQGNSAPDKSGLPSDRFSAERTGGSVSTLTIQRTQQEDSAVYLCASSTGWGTEAFFGQGTRLTVV.

This clonotype has more than one count but fewer than ten. This chain links TRBV6-1 with TRBJ1-6; perhaps TRBD1 as D (5 bases). The V and J ends lost 4 bases and 9 bases respectively, with 10 bases between them. CDR1 MNHNS and CDR2 SASEGT come from the germline V gene. This CDR3 has 13 amino acids. CDR3 in amino acids: CASSVRDGSPLHF. CDR3 coding DNA: TGTGCCAGCAGTGTACGGGACGGTTCACCCCTCCACTTT.

The chain carries TRBV12-3 or TRBV12-4 and TRBJ2-7; 12 positions agree with TRBD2. Germline trimming cut 6 bases from V and 9 bases from J; bases unmatched to any gene: 12. CDR3 length: 15 residues. The CDR3 region has the DNA TGTGCCAGCAGACCAACCGGGACTAGCGGGTTGGTGCAGTACTTC. This sequence encodes CASRPTGTSGLVQYF.

A few counts support this clonotype. This chain uses TRBV6-6 with TRBJ2-7; D unclear. V dropped 0 bases and J dropped 6 bases, with 3 bases sitting between them. This CDR3 comprises 11 residues. Germline V CDR1 and CDR2: MNHNY, SVGAGI (reference sequence). CDR3 bases: TGTGCCAGCAGTTACTCGCTCGAGCAGTACTTC. Its protein is CASSYSLEQYF.

In its sample, this clonotype was seen a few times. This chain links TRBV20-1 with TRBJ2-1; 9 nucleotides agree with TRBD2. The junction had 9 bases not matched to a gene; V was cut back by 1 base and J by 8 bases. The germline CDR1 and CDR2 sequences are DFQATT and SNEGSKA (reference sequence). The CDR3 has 15 residues. The CDR3 spells CSARVFSGRLHEQFF. The CDR3 DNA sequence: TGCAGTGCTAGAGTCTTCAGCGGGAGGTTGCATGAGCAGTTCTTC.

The chain uses TRBV4-2 and TRBJ2-1; D call uncertain. The CDR3 is 13 residues long. The germline V and J ends were trimmed by 0 bases and 9 bases, with 9 bases remaining between them. CDR1 and CDR2 from the germline V gene are LGHNA and YNFKEQ. The CDR3 loop reads CASSQDWNSEQFF. The CDR3 DNA is TGTGCCAGCAGCCAAGATTGGAACAGTGAGCAGTTCTTC.

This clonotype has just a few counts. This sequence joins TRBV5-1 and TRBJ1-1; perhaps TRBD1 as D (6 bases). The CDR3 totals 15 residues. CDR1 and CDR2 (germline): SGHRS, YFSETQ. The V gene lost 4 bases and the J gene lost 7 bases, with 20 bases spanning the gap. The CDR3 DNA sequence: TGCGCCAGCAGCCCCGGGGACATAATTAATAGTGAAGCTTTCTTT. Translation: CASSPGDIINSEAFF.

The rearrangement uses TRBV10-3 and TRBJ2-7; the D gene could be TRBD1 or TRBD2 (5 bases each). Looked up from germline, CDR1 is ENHRY and CDR2 is SYGVKD. This CDR3 is 18 amino acids long. Trimming took 3 bases from V and 1 from J, leaving 22 bases between them. CDR3 in amino acids: CAISESIFTGRISYEQYF. Here the CDR3 DNA reads TGTGCCATCAGTGAATCAATTTTTACGGGACGGATTTCCTACGAGCAGTACTTC.

V gene TRBV5-5 combines with J gene TRBJ1-1; D unresolved. Per germline, CDR1 SGHKS and CDR2 YYEKEE (reference sequence). The germline V and J ends were trimmed by 4 bases and 3 bases, with 19 bases remaining between them. The CDR3 spans 16 residues. This chain's CDR3 is CASSAGVGGRYTEAFF. The CDR3 nucleotides are TGTGCCAGCAGCGCCGGAGTAGGTGGGAGGTACACTGAAGCTTTCTTT.

V gene TRBV25-1 combines with J gene TRBJ1-6, with TRBD1 matching over 7 bases. Germline lookup yields CDR1 MGHDK and CDR2 SYGVNS. This CDR3 has 13 residues. V lost 7 bases and J lost 10; bases outside the gene matches: 7. The CDR3 coding sequence is TGTGCCAGCACCGGACAGGCGAAATCACCCCTCCACTTT. Translation gives CASTGQAKSPLHF.

In its sample, this clonotype was seen a few times. This chain connects TRBV5-1 to TRBJ2-1; D is unclear. V lost 3 bases to trimming and J lost 0 bases, with 10 bases between them. Germline values: CDR1 SGHRS, CDR2 YFSETQ. The length of the CDR3 is 15 residues. The CDR3 here is CASSSARSSYNEQFF. In DNA form, the CDR3 reads TGCGCCAGCAGCTCGGCGAGGAGCTCCTACAATGAGCAGTTCTTC.